Listed below are T cell receptor beta chains from one sample, sequenced in a study of shared clonotypes between healthy human individuals. Some clones are missing from TCRdb's copy, which holds only in-frame ones; the method was immunoSEQ multiplex PCR. Among more than 2 million clones listed, 85% to 95% were seen once. Sequencing used naive CD4+ T cells sorted from blood. The source of these receptors is a man between 18 and 35 years old in good health. The CDR3 runs from the conserved cysteine through the conserved F or W. A D gene is named only where the DNA matches it firmly. Size is stated for part of the rows, as once, few or many counts, or as a class when the clone is expanded.

clone_size: NA; j_call: TRBJ2-1; d_call: NA; v_call: TRBV7-2; cdr3_nt: TGTGCCAGCAGCTTAATCGTGGGAGCTGGAACCAATGAGCAGTTCTTC; cdr3_aa: CASSLIVGAGTNEQFF
clone_size: NA; j_call: TRBJ1-2; d_call: NA; v_call: TRBV4-3; cdr3_nt: TGCGCCAGCAGCCAAGATCGGGGGACCTATGGCTACACCTTC; cdr3_aa: CASSQDRGTYGYTF
clone_size: NA; j_call: TRBJ1-1; d_call: NA; v_call: TRBV28; cdr3_nt: TGTGCCAGCGTCGTTTCCCAGGGTTTCCAAGTGGGGAACACTGAAGCTTTCTTT; cdr3_aa: CASVVSQGFQVGNTEAFF
clone_size: NA; j_call: TRBJ1-2; d_call: NA; v_call: TRBV28; cdr3_nt: TGTGCCAGCAGACAAAGCTCACGGGCTGACTATGGCTACACCTTC; cdr3_aa: CASRQSSRADYGYTF
clone_size: NA; j_call: TRBJ2-1; d_call: TRBD2; v_call: TRBV5-1; cdr3_nt: TGCGCCAGCAGCGAGAGACTAGCAAACCTCAATGAGCAGTTCTTC; cdr3_aa: CASSERLANLNEQFF
clone_size: NA; j_call: TRBJ2-7; d_call: NA; v_call: TRBV6-5; cdr3_nt: TGTGCCAGCAGTTACTCGATCCCCGTGGGGGCCTACGAGCAGTACTTC; cdr3_aa: CASSYSIPVGAYEQYF
clone_size: NA; j_call: TRBJ2-2; d_call: NA; v_call: TRBV19; cdr3_nt: TGTGCCAGTAGGGCGACAGGGAACACCGGGGAGCTGTTTTTT; cdr3_aa: CASRATGNTGELFF
clone_size: NA; j_call: TRBJ1-1; d_call: NA; v_call: TRBV30; cdr3_nt: TGTGCCTGGAGTTTCACAAACACTGAAGCTTTCTTT; cdr3_aa: CAWSFTNTEAFF
clone_size: NA; j_call: TRBJ1-2; d_call: NA; v_call: TRBV10-3; cdr3_nt: TGTGCCATCAGTGAGTGGGAACAGGGAGGTGGCTACACCTTC; cdr3_aa: CAISEWEQGGGYTF
clone_size: NA; j_call: TRBJ2-2; d_call: NA; v_call: TRBV5-3; cdr3_nt: TGTGCCAGAAGCTGTCGGTCCGGGGAGCTGTTTTTT; cdr3_aa: CARSCRSGELFF
clone_size: NA; j_call: TRBJ1-3; d_call: TRBD1; v_call: TRBV19; cdr3_nt: TGTGCCAGTAAGGGGGCATCTGGAAACACCATATATTTT; cdr3_aa: CASKGASGNTIYF
clone_size: NA; j_call: TRBJ2-3; d_call: NA; v_call: TRBV7-9; cdr3_nt: TGTGCCAGCAGCTTATCAACGGGACCCGCAGATACGCAGTATTTT; cdr3_aa: CASSLSTGPADTQYF
clone_size: NA; j_call: TRBJ1-1; d_call: NA; v_call: TRBV28; cdr3_nt: TGTGCCAGCAGTTTACCTCAGAAGAACACTGAAGCTTTCTTT; cdr3_aa: CASSLPQKNTEAFF
clone_size: once; j_call: TRBJ2-5; d_call: NA; v_call: TRBV5-4; cdr3_nt: TGTGCCAGCAGCCTCCTAGGGCTAGGGGCCCAGTACTTC; cdr3_aa: CASSLLGLGAQYF
clone_size: NA; j_call: TRBJ2-5; d_call: TRBD2; v_call: TRBV19; cdr3_nt: TGTGCCAGTAATCGGGGGGTTCGGGAGACCCAGTACTTC; cdr3_aa: CASNRGVRETQYF
clone_size: NA; j_call: TRBJ1-2; d_call: NA; v_call: TRBV6-1; cdr3_nt: TGTGCCAGCAGTGAAAGGTTGGGGGCTAACTATGGCTACACCTTC; cdr3_aa: CASSERLGANYGYTF
clone_size: NA; j_call: TRBJ2-3; d_call: TRBD2; v_call: TRBV7-9; cdr3_nt: TGTGCCAGCAGCTTATATCGCGGGGGGGCCTCAGATACGCAGTATTTT; cdr3_aa: CASSLYRGGASDTQYF
clone_size: NA; j_call: TRBJ1-1; d_call: NA; v_call: TRBV5-1; cdr3_nt: TGCGCCAGCAGCTTGGTAATTGGGGGAGGCACTGAAGCTTTCTTT; cdr3_aa: CASSLVIGGGTEAFF
clone_size: NA; j_call: TRBJ2-7; d_call: NA; v_call: TRBV4-1; cdr3_nt: TGCGCCAGCAGCCGGGAAGCCGTAGACCCCGTCGAGCAGTACTTC; cdr3_aa: CASSREAVDPVEQYF
clone_size: NA; j_call: TRBJ1-4; d_call: TRBD1; v_call: TRBV25-1; cdr3_nt: TGTGCCAGCAGTGAGATTGACAGGGTGGGTGAAAAACTGTTTTTT; cdr3_aa: CASSEIDRVGEKLFF
clone_size: NA; j_call: TRBJ2-7; d_call: NA; v_call: TRBV18; cdr3_nt: TGTGCCAGCTCACCATCAGGGGGGTACGAGCAGTACTTC; cdr3_aa: CASSPSGGYEQYF
clone_size: NA; j_call: TRBJ1-2; d_call: NA; v_call: TRBV2; cdr3_nt: TGTGCCAGCAGTTTCTCAGGGGTGGGCTACACCTTC; cdr3_aa: CASSFSGVGYTF
clone_size: once; j_call: TRBJ1-5; d_call: NA; v_call: TRBV6-1; cdr3_nt: TGTGCCAGCAGTCTACAGGGAAATCAGCCCCAGCATTTT; cdr3_aa: CASSLQGNQPQHF
clone_size: NA; j_call: TRBJ1-2; d_call: TRBD1; v_call: TRBV5-1; cdr3_nt: TGCGCCAGCAGCCGGGACAGCCAGAACTATGGCTACACCTTC; cdr3_aa: CASSRDSQNYGYTF
clone_size: NA; j_call: TRBJ2-3; d_call: NA; v_call: TRBV9; cdr3_nt: TGTGCCAGCAGCGTAGAAGGCTTTCGGGGCACAGATACGCAGTATTTT; cdr3_aa: CASSVEGFRGTDTQYF
clone_size: NA; j_call: TRBJ2-5; d_call: TRBD2; v_call: TRBV5-1; cdr3_nt: TGCGCCAGCAGCGCGACAGCGGGGCAAGAGACCCAGTACTTC; cdr3_aa: CASSATAGQETQYF
clone_size: NA; j_call: TRBJ2-1; d_call: TRBD2; v_call: TRBV19; cdr3_nt: TGTGCCAGTAGTATTATCGCGGGAGTTAGTAGGAATGAGCAGTTCTTC; cdr3_aa: CASSIIAGVSRNEQFF
clone_size: NA; j_call: TRBJ2-7; d_call: NA; v_call: TRBV2; cdr3_nt: TGTGCCAGAGGGGCCACCCCGGGAAGCTACGAGCAGTACTTC; cdr3_aa: CARGATPGSYEQYF
clone_size: NA; j_call: TRBJ2-7; d_call: NA; v_call: TRBV5-1; cdr3_nt: TGCGCCAGCAGCTTGGAACTTTCCTACGAGCAGTACTTC; cdr3_aa: CASSLELSYEQYF
clone_size: once; j_call: TRBJ2-1; d_call: TRBD2; v_call: TRBV18; cdr3_nt: TGTGCCAGCTCACCAGGAACTAGCGGCTATTACAATGAGCAGTTCTTC; cdr3_aa: CASSPGTSGYYNEQFF
clone_size: many; j_call: TRBJ1-1; d_call: NA; v_call: TRBV10-3; cdr3_nt: TGTGCCATCAGGCAACAGGGGAACACTGAAGCTTTCTTT; cdr3_aa: CAIRQQGNTEAFF
clone_size: few; j_call: TRBJ2-1; d_call: TRBD2; v_call: TRBV7-9; cdr3_nt: TGTGCCAGCAGCTCCAATCTAGCGGGAGGGATAGTTACGGCGAATGAGCAGTTCTTC; cdr3_aa: CASSSNLAGGIVTANEQFF
clone_size: NA; j_call: TRBJ2-1; d_call: TRBD1; v_call: TRBV10-3; cdr3_nt: TGTGCCGTTTCAACAGGGGAAGTTGAGCAGTTCTTC; cdr3_aa: CAVSTGEVEQFF
clone_size: NA; j_call: TRBJ2-1; d_call: TRBD2; v_call: TRBV10-3; cdr3_nt: TGTGCCACCCTTAGCGGGGGGGCCGATGAGCAGTTCTTC; cdr3_aa: CATLSGGADEQFF
clone_size: NA; j_call: TRBJ2-7; d_call: NA; v_call: TRBV5-4; cdr3_nt: TGTGCCAGCAGCTTGGGGCAGTACGAGCAGTACTTC; cdr3_aa: CASSLGQYEQYF
clone_size: NA; j_call: TRBJ1-6; d_call: NA; v_call: TRBV6-4; cdr3_nt: TGTGCCAGCAGCCTCGGAGGTAATTCACCCCTCCACTTT; cdr3_aa: CASSLGGNSPLHF
clone_size: NA; j_call: TRBJ1-2; d_call: NA; v_call: TRBV6-5; cdr3_nt: TGTGCCAGCACGGGCCGTGCCGCCGGCTACACCTTC; cdr3_aa: CASTGRAAGYTF
clone_size: NA; j_call: TRBJ2-7; d_call: TRBD1; v_call: TRBV6-1; cdr3_nt: TGTGCCAGCAACTTCGGGACAGGGGTCTTCCGCGAGCAGTACTTC; cdr3_aa: CASNFGTGVFREQYF
clone_size: NA; j_call: TRBJ2-1; d_call: TRBD2; v_call: TRBV2; cdr3_nt: TGTGCCAGCATGGGTCTAGCGGGGCTCAATGAGCAGTTCTTC; cdr3_aa: CASMGLAGLNEQFF
clone_size: NA; j_call: TRBJ2-7; d_call: NA; v_call: TRBV18; cdr3_nt: TGTGCCAGCTCACCAGGGGTGACCTACGAGCAGTACTTC; cdr3_aa: CASSPGVTYEQYF
clone_size: NA; j_call: TRBJ2-5; d_call: TRBD2; v_call: TRBV6-4; cdr3_nt: TGTGCCAGGGGAGAGCGGGAGCAGGAAGAGACCCAGTACTTC; cdr3_aa: CARGEREQEETQYF
clone_size: NA; j_call: TRBJ1-2; d_call: TRBD1; v_call: TRBV27; cdr3_nt: TGTGCCAGCAGGGGGACAGGGGAAGGCTACACCTTC; cdr3_aa: CASRGTGEGYTF
clone_size: NA; j_call: TRBJ1-4; d_call: NA; v_call: TRBV2; cdr3_nt: TGTGCCGGAGGGACCCAAGGTCATGAAAAACTGTTTTTT; cdr3_aa: CAGGTQGHEKLFF
clone_size: NA; j_call: TRBJ1-3; d_call: NA; v_call: TRBV7-9; cdr3_nt: TGTGCCAGCAGCATAAACGTGGGGTCCCCTGGAAACACCATATATTTT; cdr3_aa: CASSINVGSPGNTIYF
clone_size: NA; j_call: TRBJ2-1; d_call: NA; v_call: TRBV30; cdr3_nt: TGTGCCTGGAGTAGCCAATCCTACAATGAGCAGTTCTTC; cdr3_aa: CAWSSQSYNEQFF
clone_size: once; j_call: TRBJ2-7; d_call: NA; v_call: TRBV19; cdr3_nt: TGTGCCAGTAGCGGTGTTGGTACTGACGAGCAGTACTTC; cdr3_aa: CASSGVGTDEQYF
clone_size: NA; j_call: TRBJ2-1; d_call: NA; v_call: TRBV9; cdr3_nt: TGTGCCAGCAGCGTAGGAGGGGGGTCCAATGAGCAGTTCTTC; cdr3_aa: CASSVGGGSNEQFF
clone_size: NA; j_call: TRBJ1-1; d_call: TRBD1; v_call: TRBV19; cdr3_nt: TGTGCCAGTAGTGTTCTCCGGGACAGGAACACTGAAGCTTTCTTT; cdr3_aa: CASSVLRDRNTEAFF
clone_size: NA; j_call: TRBJ2-7; d_call: NA; v_call: TRBV4-1; cdr3_nt: TGCGCCAGCAGCCAAGAAATTCTAGGCTACGAGCAGTACTTC; cdr3_aa: CASSQEILGYEQYF
clone_size: NA; j_call: TRBJ1-1; d_call: TRBD1; v_call: TRBV6-5; cdr3_nt: TGTGCCAGCAAAACGGGACAGGGCGAAGCTTTCTTT; cdr3_aa: CASKTGQGEAFF
clone_size: once; j_call: TRBJ1-6; d_call: TRBD1; v_call: TRBV5-1; cdr3_nt: TGCGCCAGCAGCCCGCAGACAGGGGTTGAGAATTCACCCCTCCACTTT; cdr3_aa: CASSPQTGVENSPLHF
clone_size: NA; j_call: TRBJ1-3; d_call: TRBD1; v_call: TRBV6-1; cdr3_nt: TGTGCCAGCAGTGAACAGGGACAGAGGAACACCATATATTTT; cdr3_aa: CASSEQGQRNTIYF
clone_size: once; j_call: TRBJ2-7; d_call: NA; v_call: TRBV18; cdr3_nt: TGTGCCAGCTCACCTAGCCAGTCGGGGCGGACCGAGCAGTACTTC; cdr3_aa: CASSPSQSGRTEQYF
clone_size: NA; j_call: TRBJ1-5; d_call: NA; v_call: TRBV2; cdr3_nt: TGTGCCGCTAGTGAAACGGGGGGCCCAAATCAGCCCCAGCATTTT; cdr3_aa: CAASETGGPNQPQHF